A selection of T cell receptor beta chains follows, all from one sample in a study of graft-versus-host responses after intestinal transplantation. Only in-frame clones appear in the TCRdb table, and some are missing; sequencing was by immunoSEQ multiplex PCR. This table holds more than 12,000 clones, about 70% found once. Sequencing used ileum tissue, obtained approximately 780 days after intestinal transplantation. Receptor source: a human patient who received an intestinal transplant, so some T cells may come from the graft donor. Both conserved end residues are part of each CDR3. The D gene is left open where the match is weak. Clone size, where shown, is once, few, many, or a class for clones that have expanded.

clone_size j_call d_call v_call cdr3_nt cdr3_aa
NA TRBJ1-2 NA TRBV6-6 TGTGCCAGCACAGGCAGGCTTAACTATGGCTACACCTTC CASTGRLNYGYTF
NA TRBJ2-5 NA TRBV7-9 TGTGCCAGCAGCTTAACGGAACGAACGGGGGGCGACCAAGAGACCCAGTACTTC CASSLTERTGGDQETQYF
NA TRBJ1-4 TRBD1 TRBV5-8 TGTGCCAGCAGCTTGATGGACAGGGAACGGGAAAAACTGTTTTTT CASSLMDREREKLFF
NA TRBJ1-2 TRBD1 TRBV6-6 TGTGCCAGCAGTTACTCCGGGGACAGAGCTAACTATGGCTACACCTTC CASSYSGDRANYGYTF
once TRBJ2-3 NA TRBV2 TGTGCCAGCAGTGTCCGAACAGATACGCAGTATTTT CASSVRTDTQYF
NA TRBJ2-3 TRBD2 TRBV5-1 TGCGCCAGCAGCTCCGGGGGGTTGGGAGATACGCAGTATTTT CASSSGGLGDTQYF
NA TRBJ1-4 NA TRBV5-1 TGCGCCAGCAGCTTGAGTTCAGGGTCCGGCGAAAAACTGTTTTTT CASSLSSGSGEKLFF
NA TRBJ2-7 NA TRBV5-1 TGCGCCAGCCGCGACGCTAACGAGCAGTACTTC CASRDANEQYF
NA TRBJ2-6 NA TRBV21-1 TGTGCCAGGAGGACAGGGGGCGACTCTGGGGCCAACGTCCTGACTTTC CARRTGGDSGANVLTF
NA TRBJ2-1 TRBD1 TRBV11-3 TGTGCCAGCAGCAACCGGGACAGGGTGAGTGAGCAGTTCTTC CASSNRDRVSEQFF
NA TRBJ2-7 NA TRBV30 TGTGCCTGGAGTAAGGGGTACGAGCAGTACTTC CAWSKGYEQYF
NA TRBJ2-7 TRBD2 TRBV15 TGTGCCACCAGCAGAGATGGGACTAGCGGGAGGTACGAGCAGTACTTC CATSRDGTSGRYEQYF
NA TRBJ1-4 NA TRBV5-6 TGTGCCAGCAGCCCAACGAGGGGAGAAAAACTGTTTTTT CASSPTRGEKLFF
NA TRBJ1-2 NA TRBV28 TGTGCCAGCAGTCATGCCGGGCAGGCACCGACCTATGGCTACACCTTC CASSHAGQAPTYGYTF
NA TRBJ2-2 NA TRBV6-5 TGTGCCAGCAGGAAGGGTCCGTCGGGACCCCTGTTTTTT CASRKGPSGPLFF
NA TRBJ1-1 NA TRBV29-1 TGCAGCGTTTCAGGGGCCACTGAAGCTTTCTTT CSVSGATEAFF
NA TRBJ2-7 NA TRBV4-3 TGCGCCAGCAGCCAAGCCTATGGCCACGAGCAGTACTTC CASSQAYGHEQYF